One sample yielded the 20 T cell receptor beta chains listed below, sequenced in a study of shared T cell receptors in the human thymus (dated by TCRdb to about 2021). Library preparation employed the immunoSEQ multiplex PCR assay. Sourced from immuneACCESS, this table was stored by TCRdb with only in-frame sequences that have V and J called. A share of the clones is absent; for the studies checked, an unresolved V gene accounts for under half, and the remainder has no known explanation. The table for this sample lists just under 550,000 clones; 70% to 80% of them were counted only once. The ten biggest clones cover about 0.014% of the sample. These data were also filed under a second study, of human thymus T cells.

Sequencing was carried out using thymocytes. The receptors were gathered from a boy under two years old with a congenital heart defect. Donor details come from another sample of the same person, matched by shared clones.

This chain joins TRBV21-1 and TRBJ2-7; the D call of TRBD1 is as the table states it, not checked on the DNA. TRBV21-1 is annotated as a pseudogene. This CDR3 is built from 15 residues. CDR3 protein: CASSKGYRGKSEQYF. The CDR3 nucleotides are TGTGCCAGCAGCAAAGGGTACAGGGGAAAATCCGAGCAGTACTTC.

V is TRBV11-3 and J is TRBJ2-2, with 11 bases identical to TRBD2. Germline values: CDR1 SGHNT, CDR2 YENEEA. The length of the CDR3 is 16 residues. V dropped 5 bases and J dropped 3; count of bases not matched to a gene: 5. The CDR3 sequence is CASSRRLAGYTGELFF. CDR3 nucleotides: TGTGCCAGCAGCCGACGACTAGCGGGATACACCGGGGAGCTGTTTTTT.

J is TRBJ2-7 and V is TRBV10-3; 8 nucleotides align to TRBD1. From germline, CDR1 is ENHRY and CDR2 SYGVKD. The trim removed 1 base at V and 5 bases at J, leaving 13 bases unmatched. CDR3 length equals 17 residues. CDR3 coding DNA: TGTGCCATCAGTGAGTGGGCCCTGACAGGGGTTTACGACGAGCAGTACTTC. It specifies CAISEWALTGVYDEQYF.

The chain is built from TRBV27 and TRBJ2-5, with 8 nucleotides matching TRBD1. Trimming removed 6 bases from V and 4 bases from J; junction bases left unmatched: 7. The CDR3 length is 14 residues. CDR1 MNHEY and CDR2 SMNVEV come from the germline V gene (reference sequence). Written as DNA, the CDR3 is TGTGCCAGCAGGAAGGACAGGGCACCAGAGACCCAGTACTTC. This sequence encodes CASRKDRAPETQYF.

V is TRBV27 and J is TRBJ2-3; weak D call: TRBD2 (5 bases). Per germline, CDR1 MNHEY and CDR2 SMNVEV (reference sequence). The V end lost 4 bases, the J end lost 1 base, and 12 bases lay between the germline ends. The length of the CDR3 is 15 residues. In nucleotides, the CDR3 is TGTGCCAGCAGTTGCCATGAGGGCGGCACAGATACGCAGTATTTT. It yields the protein CASSCHEGGTDTQYF.

V is TRBV4-3 and J is TRBJ2-2, with 8 bases identical to TRBD2. Germline lookup yields CDR1 LGHNA and CDR2 YSLEER. Losses at the gene ends were 0 bases for V and 1 base for J; bases not matched to a gene: 1. CDR3 length equals 16 residues. CDR3: CASSQETSGNTGELFF. The CDR3 bases are TGCGCCAGCAGCCAAGAAACTAGCGGGAACACCGGGGAGCTGTTTTTT.

This chain connects TRBV19 to TRBJ2-1; 12 bases match TRBD1. This CDR3 region has 20 residues. Germline lookup yields CDR1 LNHDA and CDR2 SQIVND (reference sequence). The junction had 19 bases not matched to a gene; V was cut back by 4 bases and J by 6 bases. The CDR3 spells CASSTHYWDRGRFGPNEQFF. CDR3 DNA: TGTGCCAGTAGTACTCACTATTGGGACAGGGGGCGCTTTGGGCCCAATGAGCAGTTCTTC.

Only a few counts were recorded for this clone. This chain connects TRBV21-1 to TRBJ1-5; TRBD1 was called by the table and not checked on the DNA. TRBV21-1 is a listed pseudogene. This CDR3 spans 18 amino acids. CDR3 loop: CASSNPRAREVGNQPQHF. CDR3 nucleotides: TGTGCCAGCAGCAATCCCAGGGCGAGAGAGGTGGGCAATCAGCCCCAGCATTTT.

This clone has just a few counts. The V and J genes are TRBV13 and TRBJ2-7; 11 bases fit TRBD2. The V segment lost 2 bases and the J segment 4 bases; nucleotides outside the gene matches: 7. Germline CDR1 PRHDT, CDR2 FYEKMQ (reference sequence). The CDR3 runs to 16 residues. The CDR3 nucleotides read TGTGCCAGCAGCTTATATAGCGGGAGGGCCTTTTACGAGCAGTACTTC. Protein product: CASSLYSGRAFYEQYF.

This chain connects TRBV5-6 to TRBJ2-6, with D tentatively TRBD1 (6 bases). Germline-derived CDR1 and CDR2 are SGHDT and YYEEEE. V was shortened by 4 bases and J by 5 bases, with 19 bases between the two germline ends. CDR3 size: 17 residues. This CDR3 reads CASSAPDSSPRANVLTF. The CDR3 nucleotides are TGTGCCAGCAGCGCTCCGGACAGTTCCCCACGGGCCAACGTCCTGACTTTC. Full variable domain (remainder filled in from reference TRBV5-6 and TRBJ2-6): DAGVTQSPTHLIKTRGQQVTLRCSPKSGHDTVSWYQQALGQGPQFIFQYYEEEERQRGNFPDRFSGHQFPNYSSELNVNALLLGDSALYLCASSAPDSSPRANVLTFGAGSRLTVL.

The chain carries TRBV4-3 and TRBJ2-7; D unclear. CDR3 size: 15 residues. The germline gives CDR1 LGHNA, CDR2 YSLEER. The ends were cut back, 0 bases at V and 1 base at J, with 10 bases in the middle. In nucleotides, the CDR3 is TGCGCCAGCAGCCAAGAAGGAATCGGGTCCTACGAGCAGTACTTC. It translates to CASSQEGIGSYEQYF.

The J gene is TRBJ2-5, the V gene TRBV11-2, with a weak D call TRBD1 (6 bases). This CDR3 spans 14 amino acids. V shed 5 bases and J shed 5 bases, with 15 bases lying between them. CDR1 is SGHAT and CDR2 is FQNNGV in the germline V gene. CDR3 loop: CASSNRTDGETQYF. In DNA, the CDR3 is TGTGCCAGCAGCAACAGGACAGATGGGGAGACCCAGTACTTC.

The chain is built from TRBV11-3 and TRBJ2-2, with a tentative D call TRBD2 (6 bases). V shed 8 bases and J shed 2 bases, with 21 bases lying between them. Germline V gene lookup returns CDR1 SGHNT and CDR2 YENEEA. CDR3 size: 17 residues. The CDR3 loop is CASHGRMRGFNTGELFF. The CDR3 DNA sequence: TGTGCCAGCCACGGTCGCATGCGGGGCTTTAACACCGGGGAGCTGTTTTTT. Combining the CDR3 with reference TRBV11-3 and TRBJ2-2 gives the whole variable domain EAGVVQSPRYKIIEKKQPVAFWCNPISGHNTLYWYLQNLGQGPELLIRYENEEAVDDSQLPKDRFSAERLKGVDSTLKIQPAELGDSAVYLCASHGRMRGFNTGELFFGEGSRLTVL.

As DNA, the CDR3 is TGCGCCAGCAGCCTGGGACTAGCGGGAGGCTGCTTTGAGCAGTTCTTC. It codes for CASSLGLAGGCFEQFF. The V gene is TRBV5-1, the J gene TRBJ2-1, with 15 bases that match TRBD2. Per the germline V gene, CDR1 is SGHRS and CDR2 is YFSETQ. V lost 4 bases to trimming and J lost 9 bases; unmatched junction nucleotides: 8. This CDR3 spans 16 amino acids.

The chain employs TRBV21-1 and TRBJ2-1; TRBD2, the D gene given by the table, was not confirmed from the DNA. TRBV21-1 is assigned pseudogene status. This CDR3 has 14 residues. This chain's CDR3 is CASSPRTSQDEQFF. CDR3 sequence (DNA): TGTGCCAGCAGCCCCCGGACTAGTCAAGATGAGCAGTTCTTC.

V is TRBV28 and J is TRBJ2-3; TRBD2 matches at 11 bases. Germline CDR1 is MDHEN and CDR2 is SYDVKM. The CDR3 has 17 amino acids. Trimming took 2 bases from V and 2 from J; bases not matched to a gene: 6. For the CDR3, the DNA is TGTGCCAGCAGTTTACCCCTGACTAGCGGGGACACAGATACGCAGTATTTT. Encoded protein: CASSLPLTSGDTDTQYF.

The chain combines TRBV5-4 with TRBJ1-1; maybe TRBD1 (6 bases). Trimming cost V 4 bases and J 8 bases, with 15 bases left between them. Germline assignment: CDR1 SGHNT and CDR2 YYREEE (reference sequence). This CDR3 contains 13 residues. CDR3 sequence (DNA): TGTGCCAGCAGCCGCTTACTGGGGACAGAAGCTTTCTTT. Translating it yields CASSRLLGTEAFF.

Of note for this clone: Different DNA sequences within this sample yield the same CDR3. J is TRBJ2-7 and V is TRBV27, with a possible D match to TRBD2 (6 bases). Germline loops: CDR1 MNHEY, CDR2 SMNVEV (reference sequence). The CDR3 consists of 12 residues. V was shortened by 3 bases and J by 6 bases, with 9 bases between the two germline ends. The DNA for the CDR3 is TGTGCCAGCAGTTTTACCGGGAGCGAGCAGTACTTC. It codes for CASSFTGSEQYF.

The chain couples TRBV14 to TRBJ1-3, with unresolved D. Trimming removed 7 bases from V and 0 bases from J, with 13 bases in between. CDR1 and CDR2 from the germline V gene are SGHDN and FVKESK. CDR3 size: 15 residues. CDR3 sequence reads: CASTGDGNSGNTIYF. The CDR3 coding sequence is TGTGCCAGCACTGGAGACGGAAACTCTGGAAACACCATATATTTT.

The rearrangement joins TRBV7-8 to TRBJ2-1; TRBD2 matches 15 bases. Trimming removed 1 base from V and 0 bases from J; junction bases left unmatched: 1. CDR3 length: 18 residues. From germline, CDR1 is SGHVS and CDR2 FQNEAQ. The CDR3 sequence is CASSLGTSGRDSYNEQFF. The CDR3, as DNA: TGTGCCAGCAGCTTAGGGACTAGCGGGAGGGACTCCTACAATGAGCAGTTCTTC.